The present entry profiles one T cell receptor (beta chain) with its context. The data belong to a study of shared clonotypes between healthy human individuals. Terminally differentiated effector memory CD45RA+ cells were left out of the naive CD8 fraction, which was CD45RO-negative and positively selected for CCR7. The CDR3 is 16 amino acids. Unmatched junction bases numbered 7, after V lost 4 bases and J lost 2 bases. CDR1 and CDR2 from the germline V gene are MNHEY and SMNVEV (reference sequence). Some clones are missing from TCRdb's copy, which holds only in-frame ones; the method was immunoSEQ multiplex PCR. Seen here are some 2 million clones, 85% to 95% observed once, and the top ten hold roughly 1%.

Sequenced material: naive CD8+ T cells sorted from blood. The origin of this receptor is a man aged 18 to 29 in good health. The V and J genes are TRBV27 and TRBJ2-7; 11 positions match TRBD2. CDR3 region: CASSSKTSGAPYEQYF. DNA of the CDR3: TGTGCCAGCAGTTCGAAGACTAGCGGGGCCCCCTACGAGCAGTACTTC.